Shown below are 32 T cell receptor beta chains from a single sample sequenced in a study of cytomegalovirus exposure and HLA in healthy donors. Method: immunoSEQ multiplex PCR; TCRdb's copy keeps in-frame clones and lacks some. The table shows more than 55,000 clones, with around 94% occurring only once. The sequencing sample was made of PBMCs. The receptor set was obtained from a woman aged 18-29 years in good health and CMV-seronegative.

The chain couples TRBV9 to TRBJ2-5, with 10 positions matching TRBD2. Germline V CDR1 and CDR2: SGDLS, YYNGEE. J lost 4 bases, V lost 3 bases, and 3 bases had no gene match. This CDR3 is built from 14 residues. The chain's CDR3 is CASSDSSGGETQYF. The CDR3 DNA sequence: TGTGCCAGCAGCGATTCTAGCGGGGGAGAGACCCAGTACTTC.

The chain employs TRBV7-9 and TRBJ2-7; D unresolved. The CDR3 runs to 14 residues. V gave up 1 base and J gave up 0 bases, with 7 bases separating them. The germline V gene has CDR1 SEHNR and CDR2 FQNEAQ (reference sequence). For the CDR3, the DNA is TGTGCCAGCAGCTTAGGCGGTCTCTCCTACGAGCAGTACTTC. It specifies CASSLGGLSYEQYF.

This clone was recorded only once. The CDR3 region has the DNA TGCGCCAGCAGCTTGTCAGTAGCGGGCCTGAACACCGGGGAGCTGTTTTTT. This translates into CASSLSVAGLNTGELFF. The chain carries TRBV5-1 and TRBJ2-2, with TRBD2 matching over 7 bases. V shed 1 base and J 1 base; nucleotides not matched to a gene: 7. This CDR3 region has 17 residues. Germline assignment: CDR1 SGHRS and CDR2 YFSETQ.

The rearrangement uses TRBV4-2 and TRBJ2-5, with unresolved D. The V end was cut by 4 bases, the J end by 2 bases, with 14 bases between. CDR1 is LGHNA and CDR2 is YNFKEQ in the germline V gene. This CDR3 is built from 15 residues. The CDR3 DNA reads TGTGCCAGCAGCCTCCTCGGCGGATTTCAAGAGACCCAGTACTTC. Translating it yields CASSLLGGFQETQYF.

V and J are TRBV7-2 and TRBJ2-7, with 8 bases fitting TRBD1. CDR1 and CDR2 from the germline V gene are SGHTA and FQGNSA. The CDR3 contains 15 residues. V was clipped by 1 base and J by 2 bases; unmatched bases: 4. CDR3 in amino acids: CASSLVDREAYEQYF. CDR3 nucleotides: TGTGCCAGCAGCTTAGTGGACAGGGAGGCCTACGAGCAGTACTTC.

CDR3 nucleotides: TGTGCCAGCAGCCTCACTCTCGGGGGAGGATACTACGAGCAGTACTTC. It encodes CASSLTLGGGYYEQYF. The chain employs TRBV5-6 and TRBJ2-7; possible D gene TRBD2, 6 bases. The V end lost 4 bases, the J end lost 3 bases, and 20 bases lay between the germline ends. This CDR3 spans 16 amino acids. Germline V CDR1 and CDR2: SGHDT, YYEEEE.

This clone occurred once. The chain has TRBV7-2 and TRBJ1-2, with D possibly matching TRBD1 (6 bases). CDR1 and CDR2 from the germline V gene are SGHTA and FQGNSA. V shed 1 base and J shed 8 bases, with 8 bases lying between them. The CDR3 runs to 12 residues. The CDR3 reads CASSLDGGGYTF. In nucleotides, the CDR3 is TGTGCCAGCAGCTTAGATGGGGGCGGCTACACCTTC.

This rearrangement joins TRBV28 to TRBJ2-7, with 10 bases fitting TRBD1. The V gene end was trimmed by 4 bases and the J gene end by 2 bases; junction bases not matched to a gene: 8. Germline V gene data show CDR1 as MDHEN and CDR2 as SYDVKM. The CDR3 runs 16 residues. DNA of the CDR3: TGTGCCAGCAGTTACCCTTCGGGACAGGGGACCTACGAGCAGTACTTC. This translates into CASSYPSGQGTYEQYF.

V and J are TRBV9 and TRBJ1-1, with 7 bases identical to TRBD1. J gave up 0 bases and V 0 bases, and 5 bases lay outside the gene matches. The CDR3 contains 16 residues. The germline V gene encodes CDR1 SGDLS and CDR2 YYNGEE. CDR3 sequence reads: CASSVGGGTVNTEAFF. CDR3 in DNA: TGTGCCAGCAGCGTAGGAGGAGGGACAGTGAACACTGAAGCTTTCTTT.

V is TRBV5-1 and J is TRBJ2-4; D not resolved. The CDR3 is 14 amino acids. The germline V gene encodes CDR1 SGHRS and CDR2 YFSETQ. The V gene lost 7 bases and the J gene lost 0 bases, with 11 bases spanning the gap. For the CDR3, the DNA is TGCGCCAGCCAAGAACACCAAGCCAAAAACATTCAGTACTTC. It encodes CASQEHQAKNIQYF. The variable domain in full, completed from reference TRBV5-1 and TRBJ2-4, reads KAGVTQTPRYLIKTRGQQVTLSCSPISGHRSVSWYQQTPGQGLQFLFEYFSETQRNKGNFPGRFSGRQFSNSRSEMNVSTLELGDSALYLCASQEHQAKNIQYFGAGTRLSVL.

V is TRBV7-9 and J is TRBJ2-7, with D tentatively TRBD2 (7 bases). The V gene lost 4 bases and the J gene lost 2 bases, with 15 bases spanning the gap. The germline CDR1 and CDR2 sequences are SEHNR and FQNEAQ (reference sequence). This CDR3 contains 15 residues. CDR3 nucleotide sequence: TGTGCCAGCAGCTCGGAGGGGGGGCCACCCTACGAGCAGTACTTC. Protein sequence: CASSSEGGPPYEQYF.

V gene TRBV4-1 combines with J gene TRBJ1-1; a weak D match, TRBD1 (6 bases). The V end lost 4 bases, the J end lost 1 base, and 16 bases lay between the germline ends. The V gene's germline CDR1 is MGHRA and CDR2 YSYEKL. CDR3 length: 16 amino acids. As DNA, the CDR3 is TGCGCCAGCAGCCTAGTGACGGACAGAAAGAACACTGAAGCTTTCTTT. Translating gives CASSLVTDRKNTEAFF.

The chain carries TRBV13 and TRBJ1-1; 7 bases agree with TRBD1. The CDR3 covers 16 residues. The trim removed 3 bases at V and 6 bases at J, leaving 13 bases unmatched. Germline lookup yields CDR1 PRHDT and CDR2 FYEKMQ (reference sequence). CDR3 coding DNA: TGTGCCAGCAGCTTCGGGACAGCAGCTTTGACTGCTGAAGCTTTCTTT. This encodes CASSFGTAALTAEAFF. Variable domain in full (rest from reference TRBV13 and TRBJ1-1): AAGVIQSPRHLIKEKRETATLKCYPIPRHDTVYWYQQGPGQDPQFLISFYEKMQSDKGSIPDRFSAQQFSDYHSELNMSSLELGDSALYFCASSFGTAALTAEAFFGQGTRLTVV.

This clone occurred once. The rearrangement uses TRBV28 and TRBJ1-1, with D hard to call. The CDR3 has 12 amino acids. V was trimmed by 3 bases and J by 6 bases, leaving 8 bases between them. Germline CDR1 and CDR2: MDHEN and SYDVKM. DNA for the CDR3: TGTGCCAGCAGTTTTAATAGTCCTGAAGCTTTCTTT. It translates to CASSFNSPEAFF.

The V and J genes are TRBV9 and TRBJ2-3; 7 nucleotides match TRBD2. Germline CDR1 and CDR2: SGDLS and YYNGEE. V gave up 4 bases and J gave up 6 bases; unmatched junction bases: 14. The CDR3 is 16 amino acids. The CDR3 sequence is CASSPLVAGVTDTQYF. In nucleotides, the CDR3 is TGTGCCAGCAGCCCCTTAGTTGCGGGGGTTACGGATACGCAGTATTTT.

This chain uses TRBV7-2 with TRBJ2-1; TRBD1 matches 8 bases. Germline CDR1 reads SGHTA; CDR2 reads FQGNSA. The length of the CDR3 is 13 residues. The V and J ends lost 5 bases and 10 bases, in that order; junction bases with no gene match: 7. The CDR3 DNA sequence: TGTGCCAGCAGCCCAAACAGGGGGTCGGAGCAGTTCTTC. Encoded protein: CASSPNRGSEQFF.

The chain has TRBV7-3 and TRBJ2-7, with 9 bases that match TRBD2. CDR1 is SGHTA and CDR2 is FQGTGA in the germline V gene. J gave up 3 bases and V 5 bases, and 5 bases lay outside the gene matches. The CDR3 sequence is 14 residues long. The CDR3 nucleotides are TGTGCCAGCAGCCGTAGCGGGGGAGACTACGAGCAGTACTTC. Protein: CASSRSGGDYEQYF. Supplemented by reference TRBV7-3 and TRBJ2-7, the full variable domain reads GAGVSQTPSNKVTEKGKYVELRCDPISGHTALYWYRQSLGQGPEFLIYFQGTGAADDSGLPNDRFFAVRPEGSVSTLKIQRTERGDSAVYLCASSRSGGDYEQYFGPGTRLTVT.

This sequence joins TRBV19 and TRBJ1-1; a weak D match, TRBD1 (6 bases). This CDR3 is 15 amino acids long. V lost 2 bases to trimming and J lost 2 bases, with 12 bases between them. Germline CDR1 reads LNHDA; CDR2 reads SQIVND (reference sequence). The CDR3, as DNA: TGTGCCAGTAGTATATATGAGGGGGTAAACACTGAAGCTTTCTTT. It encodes CASSIYEGVNTEAFF.

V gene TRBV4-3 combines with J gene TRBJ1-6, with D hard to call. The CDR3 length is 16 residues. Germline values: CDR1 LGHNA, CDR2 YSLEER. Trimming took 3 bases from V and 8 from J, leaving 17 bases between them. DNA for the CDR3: TGCGCCAGCAGCCACACCCCCAACTCGATTGATTCACCCCTCCACTTT. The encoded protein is CASSHTPNSIDSPLHF.

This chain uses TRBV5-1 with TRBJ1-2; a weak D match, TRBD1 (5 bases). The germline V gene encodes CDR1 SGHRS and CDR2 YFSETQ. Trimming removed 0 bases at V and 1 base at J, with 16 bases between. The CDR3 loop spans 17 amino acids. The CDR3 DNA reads TGCGCCAGCAGCTTGGCTTACTTGGGGCGGCATAACTATGGCTACACCTTC. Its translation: CASSLAYLGRHNYGYTF. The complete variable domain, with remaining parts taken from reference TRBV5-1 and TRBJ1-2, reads KAGVTQTPRYLIKTRGQQVTLSCSPISGHRSVSWYQQTPGQGLQFLFEYFSETQRNKGNFPGRFSGRQFSNSRSEMNVSTLELGDSALYLCASSLAYLGRHNYGYTFGSGTRLTVV.

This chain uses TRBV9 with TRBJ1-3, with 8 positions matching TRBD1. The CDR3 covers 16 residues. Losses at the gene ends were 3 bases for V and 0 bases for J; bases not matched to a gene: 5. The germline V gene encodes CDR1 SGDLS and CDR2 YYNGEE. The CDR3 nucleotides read TGTGCCAGCAGCGCAGGACAGGGACGCTCTGGAAACACCATATATTTT. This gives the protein CASSAGQGRSGNTIYF.

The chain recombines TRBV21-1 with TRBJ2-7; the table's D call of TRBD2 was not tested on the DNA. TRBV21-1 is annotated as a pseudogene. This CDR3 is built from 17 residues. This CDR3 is CASSKSPGTPDPYEQYF. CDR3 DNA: TGTGCCAGCAGCAAATCCCCCGGGACTCCTGACCCCTACGAGCAGTACTTC.

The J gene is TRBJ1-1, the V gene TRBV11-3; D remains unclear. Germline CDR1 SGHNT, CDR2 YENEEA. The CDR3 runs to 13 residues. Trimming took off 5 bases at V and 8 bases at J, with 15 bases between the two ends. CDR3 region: CASSLRADSEAFF. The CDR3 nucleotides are TGTGCCAGCAGCCTGCGGGCGGATTCGGAAGCTTTCTTT.

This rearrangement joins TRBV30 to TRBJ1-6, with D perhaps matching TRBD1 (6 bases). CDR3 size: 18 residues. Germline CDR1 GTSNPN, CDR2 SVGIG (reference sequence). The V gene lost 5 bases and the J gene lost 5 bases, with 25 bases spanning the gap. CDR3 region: CAWSRDRFFKVHNSPLHF. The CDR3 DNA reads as TGTGCCTGGTCCCGAGACAGGTTTTTTAAAGTTCATAATTCACCCCTCCACTTT.

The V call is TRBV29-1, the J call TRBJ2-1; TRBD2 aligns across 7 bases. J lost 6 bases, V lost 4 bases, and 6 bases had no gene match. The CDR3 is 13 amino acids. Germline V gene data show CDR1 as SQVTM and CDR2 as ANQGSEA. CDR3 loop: CSVASGEGNEQFF. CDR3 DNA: TGCAGCGTTGCCAGCGGGGAAGGCAATGAGCAGTTCTTC.

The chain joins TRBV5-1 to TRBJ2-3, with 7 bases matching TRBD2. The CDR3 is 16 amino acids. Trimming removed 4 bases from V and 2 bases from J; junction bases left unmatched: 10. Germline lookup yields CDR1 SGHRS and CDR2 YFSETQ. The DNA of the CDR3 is TGCGCCAGCAGCCCCCGACTAGCCCGGTCCACAGATACGCAGTATTTT. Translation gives CASSPRLARSTDTQYF.

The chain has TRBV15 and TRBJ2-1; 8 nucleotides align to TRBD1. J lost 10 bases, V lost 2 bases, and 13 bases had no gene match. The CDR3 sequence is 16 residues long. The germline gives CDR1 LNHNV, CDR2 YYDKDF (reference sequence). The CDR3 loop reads CATSRNRDRTVREQFF. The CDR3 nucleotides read TGTGCCACCAGCAGAAACCGGGACAGGACCGTACGGGAGCAGTTCTTC.

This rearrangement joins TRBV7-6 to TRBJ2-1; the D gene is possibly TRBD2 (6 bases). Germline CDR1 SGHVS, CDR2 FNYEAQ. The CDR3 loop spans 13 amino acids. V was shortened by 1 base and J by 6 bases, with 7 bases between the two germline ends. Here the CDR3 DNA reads TGTGCCAGCAGCTTAGTCGGGGGCAATGAGCAGTTCTTC. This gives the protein CASSLVGGNEQFF.

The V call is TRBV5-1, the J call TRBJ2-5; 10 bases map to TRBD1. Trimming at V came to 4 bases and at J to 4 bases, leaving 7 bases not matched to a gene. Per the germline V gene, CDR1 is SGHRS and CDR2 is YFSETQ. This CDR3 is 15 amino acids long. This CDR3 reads CASSPTDRGGETQYF. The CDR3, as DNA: TGCGCCAGCAGCCCGACGGACAGGGGGGGAGAGACCCAGTACTTC.

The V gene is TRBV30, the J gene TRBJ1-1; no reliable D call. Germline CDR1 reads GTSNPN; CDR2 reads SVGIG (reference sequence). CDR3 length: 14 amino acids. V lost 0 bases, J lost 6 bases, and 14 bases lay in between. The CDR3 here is CAWSVPTLRAEAFF. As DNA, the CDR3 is TGTGCCTGGAGTGTACCGACCCTGAGGGCTGAAGCTTTCTTT. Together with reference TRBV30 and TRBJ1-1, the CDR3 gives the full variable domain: SQTIHQWPATLVQPVGSPLSLECTVEGTSNPNLYWYRQAAGRGLQLLFYSVGIGQISSEVPQNLSASRPQDRQFILSSKKLLLSDSGFYLCAWSVPTLRAEAFFGQGTRLTVV.

The CDR3 is CASSVPGQPQHF. In DNA, the CDR3 is TGTGCCAGCAGCGTCCCGGGGCAGCCCCAGCATTTT. J is TRBJ1-5 and V is TRBV7-2; D unresolved. The CDR3 has 12 residues. The germline V gene has CDR1 SGHTA and CDR2 FQGNSA. V shed 5 bases and J shed 7 bases, with 9 bases lying between them.

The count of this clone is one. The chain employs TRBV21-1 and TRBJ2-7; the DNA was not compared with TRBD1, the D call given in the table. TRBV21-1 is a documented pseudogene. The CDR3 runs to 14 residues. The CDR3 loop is CASSKEGLSYEQYF. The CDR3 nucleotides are TGTGCCAGCAGCAAAGAGGGGCTATCCTACGAGCAGTACTTC.